This TCR beta chain was identified during a study of technical replicates of blood from several donors. The data were produced by immunoSEQ multiplex PCR, yet TCRdb's version contains in-frame clones alone and is incomplete. Of 75,000 to 95,000 clones in the sample, around 90% were seen once. V was cut by 3 bases and J by 8 bases, with 11 bases left in between. Germline assignment: CDR1 MNHEY and CDR2 SMNVEV (reference sequence). CDR3 length equals 13 residues. This clonotype was sampled from a human donor in good health. The chain carries TRBV27 and TRBJ2-1, with D unclear. Sequencing was done on a sample of T cells isolated from PBMCs. The CDR3 region has the DNA TGTGCCAGCAGTTTTGTGTCCACGGATGAGCAGTTCTTC. Residues: CASSFVSTDEQFF.